Listed below are T cell receptor beta chains from one sample, sequenced in a study of cytomegalovirus exposure and HLA in healthy donors. Sequenced by immunoSEQ multiplex PCR; TCRdb stores in-frame clones only, minus some. The table includes 170,000 or so clones, 75% to 85% detected once. The sequenced sample consisted of PBMCs. The receptor source for this set is a boy aged 5-17 years in good health and CMV-seronegative. Both conserved end residues are part of each CDR3. The D gene is left open where the match is weak. Expanded clones are given a class, and other clones once, few, many or no size at all.

D gene: NA; V gene: TRBV30; J gene: TRBJ2-3; clone size: NA; CDR3 DNA: TGTGCCTGGACTCTTAATAGCGGCAACACAGATACGCAGTATTTT; CDR3 protein: CAWTLNSGNTDTQYF
D gene: NA; V gene: TRBV10-3; J gene: TRBJ2-7; clone size: few; CDR3 DNA: TGTGCCATCAGTGCAGGGGCAGGGGAGGGCAACGAGCAGTACTTC; CDR3 protein: CAISAGAGEGNEQYF
D gene: TRBD1; V gene: TRBV10-3; J gene: TRBJ1-4; clone size: NA; CDR3 DNA: TGTGCCATCAGTGAGTCGGGGGCAGGGGGACAGGAAAAACTGTTTTTT; CDR3 protein: CAISESGAGGQEKLFF
D gene: NA; V gene: TRBV5-1; J gene: TRBJ1-1; clone size: NA; CDR3 DNA: TGCGCCAGCGGCGAATACCCGGTCCAGGGCCGGAGGGGGAACACTGAAGCTTTCTTT; CDR3 protein: CASGEYPVQGRRGNTEAFF
D gene: TRBD1; V gene: TRBV6-1; J gene: TRBJ1-3; clone size: once; CDR3 DNA: TGTGCCAGCAGTCTTACCGGGACAGGGAGAAACACCATATATTTT; CDR3 protein: CASSLTGTGRNTIYF
D gene: TRBD2; V gene: TRBV19; J gene: TRBJ2-5; clone size: NA; CDR3 DNA: TGTGCCAGCGGGGGGGAGACCCAGTACTTC; CDR3 protein: CASGGETQYF
D gene: NA; V gene: TRBV9; J gene: TRBJ1-3; clone size: NA; CDR3 DNA: TGTGCCAGCAGCGTAGCCCCCCCAGGTGGCTCTGGAAACACCATATATTTT; CDR3 protein: CASSVAPPGGSGNTIYF
D gene: NA; V gene: TRBV9; J gene: TRBJ1-1; clone size: NA; CDR3 DNA: TGTGCCAGCAGCGCAGGGCCCTCAGTGAACACTGAAGCTTTCTTT; CDR3 protein: CASSAGPSVNTEAFF
D gene: NA; V gene: TRBV6-6; J gene: TRBJ1-2; clone size: few; CDR3 DNA: TGTGCCAGCAGTTACTCAGGGGAGGACTATGGCTACACCTTC; CDR3 protein: CASSYSGEDYGYTF
D gene: TRBD2; V gene: TRBV2; J gene: TRBJ2-3; clone size: NA; CDR3 DNA: TGTGCCAGCCGAGGACTAGCGGGGATGGGAGATACGCAGTATTTT; CDR3 protein: CASRGLAGMGDTQYF
D gene: NA; V gene: TRBV5-5; J gene: TRBJ1-3; clone size: NA; CDR3 DNA: TGTGCCAGCAGCTTGGTACGGGGTCAGGACACCATATATTTT; CDR3 protein: CASSLVRGQDTIYF
D gene: NA; V gene: TRBV30; J gene: TRBJ1-2; clone size: NA; CDR3 DNA: TGTGCCTGGGGCCTCGGGATCTCCTATGGCTACACCTTC; CDR3 protein: CAWGLGISYGYTF
D gene: TRBD1; V gene: TRBV7-8; J gene: TRBJ1-2; clone size: few; CDR3 DNA: TGTGCCAGCAGCTTTTACCACGGACAGGGGGCCTCCTATGGCTACACCTTC; CDR3 protein: CASSFYHGQGASYGYTF
D gene: NA; V gene: TRBV7-8; J gene: TRBJ1-5; clone size: NA; CDR3 DNA: TGTGCCAGCAGCTTAATGGCCCATCAGCCCCAGCATTTT; CDR3 protein: CASSLMAHQPQHF
D gene: NA; V gene: TRBV11-3; J gene: TRBJ1-6; clone size: NA; CDR3 DNA: TGTGCCAGCACCCTGGGCCATGGCAATTCACCCCTCCACTTT; CDR3 protein: CASTLGHGNSPLHF
D gene: TRBD2; V gene: TRBV19; J gene: TRBJ2-7; clone size: NA; CDR3 DNA: TGTGCCAGTAGTACGGGACTAGCGGGATACGAGCAGTACTTC; CDR3 protein: CASSTGLAGYEQYF
D gene: TRBD2; V gene: TRBV5-1; J gene: TRBJ2-3; clone size: NA; CDR3 DNA: TGCGCCAGCAGCTTGTTACTAGCGGGAGGGGACACAGATACGCAGTATTTT; CDR3 protein: CASSLLLAGGDTDTQYF
D gene: TRBD1; V gene: TRBV5-1; J gene: TRBJ1-2; clone size: NA; CDR3 DNA: TGCGCCAGCAGCTTCGCAGGGGGCAATGGCTACACCTTC; CDR3 protein: CASSFAGGNGYTF
D gene: TRBD1; V gene: TRBV29-1; J gene: TRBJ1-2; clone size: NA; CDR3 DNA: TGCAGCGTCGATACAGGGGCCGACTATGGCTACACCTTC; CDR3 protein: CSVDTGADYGYTF
D gene: NA; V gene: TRBV10-3; J gene: TRBJ1-1; clone size: NA; CDR3 DNA: TGTGCCATCAGCCCCCGGGGGGGCACTGAAGCTTTCTTT; CDR3 protein: CAISPRGGTEAFF
D gene: TRBD1; V gene: TRBV6-1; J gene: TRBJ1-1; clone size: NA; CDR3 DNA: TGTGCCAGCAGTCAAGGACAGGGATCCGGGATGAACACTGAAGCTTTCTTT; CDR3 protein: CASSQGQGSGMNTEAFF
D gene: NA; V gene: TRBV13; J gene: TRBJ1-2; clone size: NA; CDR3 DNA: TGTGCCAGCAGCTTCGGAGGCTATGGCTACACCTTC; CDR3 protein: CASSFGGYGYTF
D gene: TRBD1; V gene: TRBV6-6; J gene: TRBJ2-7; clone size: once; CDR3 DNA: TGTGCCAGCAGTAAGGGGGCGAGCTCCTACGAGCAGTACTTC; CDR3 protein: CASSKGASSYEQYF
D gene: TRBD1; V gene: TRBV6-1; J gene: TRBJ1-6; clone size: NA; CDR3 DNA: TGTGCCAGCAGTGAAGTCCGGGACAGGGGTTCACCCCTCCACTTT; CDR3 protein: CASSEVRDRGSPLHF
D gene: TRBD2; V gene: TRBV7-9; J gene: TRBJ2-7; clone size: NA; CDR3 DNA: TGTGCCAGCAGCTCCCCTCGCGGTAGCGGGAGATTTGACTACGAGCAGTACTTC; CDR3 protein: CASSSPRGSGRFDYEQYF
D gene: NA; V gene: TRBV6-5; J gene: TRBJ1-3; clone size: NA; CDR3 DNA: TGTGCCAGCAGTTACTCACGGGGAGGAGCTGGAAACACCATATATTTT; CDR3 protein: CASSYSRGGAGNTIYF
D gene: NA; V gene: TRBV11-3; J gene: TRBJ2-5; clone size: NA; CDR3 DNA: TGTGCCAGCAGGCAGGGAAAGACCCAGTACTTC; CDR3 protein: CASRQGKTQYF
D gene: NA; V gene: TRBV27; J gene: TRBJ2-7; clone size: NA; CDR3 DNA: TGTGCCAGCAGCCGGAACTTAGAAACCCGAGGCCTCTACGAGCAGTACTTC; CDR3 protein: CASSRNLETRGLYEQYF
D gene: NA; V gene: TRBV11-3; J gene: TRBJ2-7; clone size: NA; CDR3 DNA: TGTGCCAGCAGCCCGGGGGGCGGCCTCCCCTCCTACGAGCAGTACTTC; CDR3 protein: CASSPGGGLPSYEQYF
D gene: NA; V gene: TRBV20-1; J gene: TRBJ1-1; clone size: NA; CDR3 DNA: TGCAGTGCTTCAGGGAACACTGAAGCTTTCTTT; CDR3 protein: CSASGNTEAFF
D gene: TRBD2; V gene: TRBV4-3; J gene: TRBJ2-5; clone size: NA; CDR3 DNA: TGCGCCAGCAGCCAAGGGCTAGCGGGAGTCCCCAGCCAAGAGACCCAGTACTTC; CDR3 protein: CASSQGLAGVPSQETQYF
D gene: NA; V gene: TRBV10-2; J gene: TRBJ1-2; clone size: NA; CDR3 DNA: TGCGCCAGCAATCCGGGACAAGGCTATGGCTACACCTTC; CDR3 protein: CASNPGQGYGYTF
D gene: NA; V gene: TRBV10-1; J gene: TRBJ2-3; clone size: NA; CDR3 DNA: TGCGCCAGCAGTGAGTCGGAGGGGGGGCTCACAGATACGCAGTATTTT; CDR3 protein: CASSESEGGLTDTQYF
D gene: TRBD2; V gene: TRBV19; J gene: TRBJ2-2; clone size: few; CDR3 DNA: TGTGCCAGTAGTTCCTCTATCCTGACTAGCGGGAGTGTGGTGAACACCGGGGAGCTGTTTTTT; CDR3 protein: CASSSSILTSGSVVNTGELFF
D gene: NA; V gene: TRBV6-5; J gene: TRBJ1-1; clone size: NA; CDR3 DNA: TGTGCCAGCAGGATTAGCAGCCCCACTGAAGCTTTCTTT; CDR3 protein: CASRISSPTEAFF
D gene: NA; V gene: TRBV9; J gene: TRBJ1-2; clone size: NA; CDR3 DNA: TGTGCCAGCAGCGTAGGGCAGGGCCTTCACTACTATGGCTACACCTTC; CDR3 protein: CASSVGQGLHYYGYTF
D gene: TRBD1; V gene: TRBV29-1; J gene: TRBJ2-7; clone size: few; CDR3 DNA: TGCAGCGCAAAACCGGGACAGGGTGGTGGCGAGCAGTACTTC; CDR3 protein: CSAKPGQGGGEQYF
D gene: NA; V gene: TRBV21-1; J gene: TRBJ2-7; clone size: NA; CDR3 DNA: TGTGCCAGCGTGAAGCGGGGGAAACTATACGAGCAGTACTTC; CDR3 protein: CASVKRGKLYEQYF
D gene: NA; V gene: TRBV29-1; J gene: TRBJ1-2; clone size: NA; CDR3 DNA: TGCAGCGTTGCGGGCGACAGCTTTTTCAACTATGGCTACACCTTC; CDR3 protein: CSVAGDSFFNYGYTF
D gene: NA; V gene: TRBV6-1; J gene: TRBJ2-1; clone size: once; CDR3 DNA: TGTGCCAGCAGTGAAGCTAGGAGCTCCTACAATGAGCAGTTCTTC; CDR3 protein: CASSEARSSYNEQFF
D gene: TRBD2; V gene: TRBV4-1; J gene: TRBJ2-7; clone size: few; CDR3 DNA: TGCGCCAGCAGCCCCCAGGTAGCGGGAGGGAGCTCCTACGAGCAGTACTTC; CDR3 protein: CASSPQVAGGSSYEQYF
D gene: NA; V gene: TRBV6-5; J gene: TRBJ2-1; clone size: NA; CDR3 DNA: TGTGCCAGCAACCGACCCGGGGGCTCCTACAATGAGCAGTTCTTC; CDR3 protein: CASNRPGGSYNEQFF
D gene: NA; V gene: TRBV4-1; J gene: TRBJ1-2; clone size: NA; CDR3 DNA: TGCGCCAGCAGCCAGGGGGGGGGACACGCAGACCCCTGGGGCTACACCTTC; CDR3 protein: CASSQGGGHADPWGYTF
D gene: TRBD1; V gene: TRBV6-1; J gene: TRBJ1-2; clone size: few; CDR3 DNA: TGTGCCAGCAGTGAATTGGGTCTTGGACAGGGGGCTTCTGGCTACACCTTC; CDR3 protein: CASSELGLGQGASGYTF
D gene: NA; V gene: TRBV6-6; J gene: TRBJ2-1; clone size: NA; CDR3 DNA: TGTGCCAGCAGTTACGACAGCTATGAGCAGTTCTTC; CDR3 protein: CASSYDSYEQFF
D gene: TRBD1; V gene: TRBV5-1; J gene: TRBJ2-5; clone size: NA; CDR3 DNA: TGCGCCAGCAGCTTGGGACAGGGGGCTTGGGAGACCCAGTACTTC; CDR3 protein: CASSLGQGAWETQYF
D gene: TRBD1; V gene: TRBV27; J gene: TRBJ1-1; clone size: few; CDR3 DNA: TGTGCCAGCAGTCCCGACAGGGGAAACACTGAAGCTTTCTTT; CDR3 protein: CASSPDRGNTEAFF
D gene: NA; V gene: TRBV7-2; J gene: TRBJ1-5; clone size: NA; CDR3 DNA: TGTGCCAGCAGCACAAGCCCGGGTCGGAGAAATCAGCCCCAGCATTTT; CDR3 protein: CASSTSPGRRNQPQHF
D gene: NA; V gene: TRBV18; J gene: TRBJ2-7; clone size: NA; CDR3 DNA: TGTGCCAGCTCGGAGTACATAACCTCCTACGAGCAGTACTTC; CDR3 protein: CASSEYITSYEQYF
D gene: NA; V gene: TRBV28; J gene: TRBJ2-7; clone size: NA; CDR3 DNA: TGTGCCAGCAGTTTCCGCGGGGGCAGAGGTCGCTCCTACGAGCAGTACTTC; CDR3 protein: CASSFRGGRGRSYEQYF
D gene: TRBD1; V gene: TRBV9; J gene: TRBJ2-7; clone size: NA; CDR3 DNA: TGTGCCAGCAGCGAGCAGGGGGCTTTCGACGAGCAGTACTTC; CDR3 protein: CASSEQGAFDEQYF
D gene: TRBD2; V gene: TRBV7-2; J gene: TRBJ2-7; clone size: NA; CDR3 DNA: TGTGCCAGCAGGCGAGAAACGGAGCTAGCGGGGGGGATCTGCGAGCAGTACTTC; CDR3 protein: CASRRETELAGGICEQYF
D gene: TRBD1; V gene: TRBV5-1; J gene: TRBJ2-6; clone size: NA; CDR3 DNA: TGCGCCAGCAGCAATCCGGGACAGGGTCTAGTCGGGGCCAACGTCCTGACTTTC; CDR3 protein: CASSNPGQGLVGANVLTF
D gene: TRBD1; V gene: TRBV6-5; J gene: TRBJ2-7; clone size: few; CDR3 DNA: TGTGCCAGCAGTTACTCAGGGACAGATATCTACGAGCAGTACTTC; CDR3 protein: CASSYSGTDIYEQYF
D gene: TRBD1; V gene: TRBV5-5; J gene: TRBJ2-7; clone size: NA; CDR3 DNA: TGTGCCAGCAGCCGCGACAGGGCCTCCTACGAGCAGTACTTC; CDR3 protein: CASSRDRASYEQYF
D gene: NA; V gene: TRBV2; J gene: TRBJ1-1; clone size: NA; CDR3 DNA: TGTGCCAGCAGTCTCGACGGACAGAACACTGAAGCTTTCTTT; CDR3 protein: CASSLDGQNTEAFF
D gene: TRBD2; V gene: TRBV5-6; J gene: TRBJ2-5; clone size: NA; CDR3 DNA: TGTGCCAGCAGCCCTGAACTAGCGGGGTATAGGGAGACCCAGTACTTC; CDR3 protein: CASSPELAGYRETQYF
D gene: TRBD1; V gene: TRBV5-8; J gene: TRBJ1-2; clone size: NA; CDR3 DNA: TGTGCCAGCAGCTTGTACAGGGGGCTTAGAGCTAACTATGGCTACACCTTC; CDR3 protein: CASSLYRGLRANYGYTF
D gene: TRBD1; V gene: TRBV5-1; J gene: TRBJ1-5; clone size: NA; CDR3 DNA: TGCGCCAGCAGCTTACAGGGGAATAGCAATCAGCCCCAGCATTTT; CDR3 protein: CASSLQGNSNQPQHF
D gene: NA; V gene: TRBV7-3; J gene: TRBJ2-2; clone size: NA; CDR3 DNA: TGTGCCAGCAGTGAACAGGTTACGGGGGAGCTGTTTTTT; CDR3 protein: CASSEQVTGELFF